A single T cell receptor (beta chain) is shown here with its context. This specimen belongs to a study of blood T cell repertoires in COVID-19. Background on the study: The United States, Italy and Spain provided the acute and convalescent COVID-19 samples. T cells, B-cell-depleted T cells, or PBMCs provided the cDNA or gDNA that served as material.

The CDR3 extends over 14 amino acids. The germline V and J ends were trimmed by 9 bases and 6 bases, with 18 bases remaining between them. CDR1 is LNHDA, CDR2 SQIVND, per germline (reference sequence). Original analysis: Nucleated cell number was recorded as an estimate derived from reference gene primer amplification. Method: immunoSEQ multiplex PCR; TCRdb's copy keeps in-frame clones and lacks some. V, J and clone size derive from that table, while D and trimming were established from the DNA sequence. The data hold some 530,000 clones, with over 75% observed a single time. V is TRBV19 and J is TRBJ1-5; D is perhaps TRBD1 (6 bases). The receptor was derived from a human donor in a cohort sampled during active COVID-19. What was sequenced was peripheral blood. Here the CDR3 DNA reads TGTGCCAGCACCCTTCGGGGGGCGGGTCAGCCCCAGCATTTT. It yields the protein CASTLRGAGQPQHF. The variable domain in full, with the rest retrieved from reference TRBV19 and TRBJ1-5, is DGGITQSPKYLFRKEGQNVTLSCEQNLNHDAMYWYRQDPGQGLRLIYYSQIVNDFQKGDIAEGYSVSREKKESFPLTVTSAQKNPTAFYLCASTLRGAGQPQHFGDGTRLSIL.